These 9 T cell receptor beta chains were all obtained from the same sample, sequenced in a study of cytomegalovirus exposure and HLA in healthy donors. Use of 60 Vbeta and 13 Jbeta primers characterized the PCR. Generated by immunoSEQ multiplex PCR, the TCRdb table keeps only in-frame clones and is missing some. The table lists roughly 140,000 clones, about 68% of them singletons. Sequencing was done on a sample of PBMCs. Receptors originate from a man younger than 30 in good health and CMV-seronegative.

CDR3 in DNA: TGTGCCAGCTCACCTATAACAGGCTTGAACACTGAAGCTTTCTTT. This gives the protein CASSPITGLNTEAFF. The V and J genes are TRBV18 and TRBJ1-1; a possible D gene is TRBD1 (5 bases). V shed 3 bases and J shed 0 bases, with 11 bases lying between them. This CDR3 is built from 15 residues. The germline V gene has CDR1 KGHSH and CDR2 LQKENI.

The chain links TRBV5-8 to TRBJ2-7; D is perhaps TRBD1 (7 bases). The CDR3 loop spans 15 amino acids. Germline lookup yields CDR1 SGHTS and CDR2 YDEGEE. V lost 3 bases, J lost 3 bases, and 16 bases lay in between. CDR3 amino acids: CASSSTGGQFYEQYF. CDR3 DNA sequence: TGTGCCAGCAGCTCGACCGGGGGACAGTTCTACGAGCAGTACTTC.

The chain combines TRBV7-2 with TRBJ2-7, with 7 bases aligning to TRBD2. The V gene's germline CDR1 is SGHTA and CDR2 FQGNSA. With V trimmed by 5 bases and J by 3 bases, 10 bases remained unmatched. The CDR3 is made up of 15 amino acids. DNA for the CDR3: TGTGCCAGCAGCACGACCTCTAGCGGATACTACGAGCAGTACTTC. Its protein is CASSTTSSGYYEQYF. The full variable domain, rest sourced from reference TRBV7-2 and TRBJ2-7, is GAGVSQSPSNKVTEKGKDVELRCDPISGHTALYWYRQSLGQGLEFLIYFQGNSAPDKSGLPSDRFSAERTGGSVSTLTIQRTQQEDSAVYLCASSTTSSGYYEQYFGPGTRLTVT.

This clone was recorded a few times. V gene TRBV19 combines with J gene TRBJ2-6; no definite D call. Germline V gene lookup returns CDR1 LNHDA and CDR2 SQIVND (reference sequence). The CDR3 covers 16 residues. Trimming took off 6 bases at V and 0 bases at J, with 12 bases between the two ends. DNA of the CDR3: TGTGCCAGTAGACCCCGCCGCGACTCTGGGGCCAACGTCCTGACTTTC. As protein: CASRPRRDSGANVLTF.

Many counts were recorded for this clone. The rearrangement links TRBV5-1 to TRBJ1-1, with 7 bases that match TRBD1. Germline V CDR1 and CDR2: SGHRS, YFSETQ. V trimming: 4 bases; J trimming: 1 base; junction bases outside the gene matches: 4. The CDR3 sequence is 14 residues long. The CDR3 sequence: CASSRQGENTEAFF. The CDR3 DNA is TGCGCCAGCAGCCGCCAGGGGGAGAACACTGAAGCTTTCTTT.

This chain connects TRBV25-1 to TRBJ2-5; 7 bases line up with TRBD1. V shed 8 bases and J 4 bases; nucleotides not matched to a gene: 7. Germline CDR1 MGHDK, CDR2 SYGVNS. The CDR3 extends over 13 amino acids. CDR3 residues: CASHIEGAETQYF. The CDR3 DNA follows: TGTGCCAGCCACATCGAGGGGGCAGAGACCCAGTACTTC.

The gene calls are TRBV7-9 and TRBJ2-4; 10 nucleotides line up with TRBD1. The germline gives CDR1 SEHNR, CDR2 FQNEAQ (reference sequence). V shed 3 bases and J 9 bases; nucleotides not matched to a gene: 8. This CDR3 spans 15 amino acids. The CDR3: CASSFGQGERVIQYF. CDR3 DNA: TGTGCCAGCAGCTTTGGACAGGGGGAAAGGGTCATTCAGTACTTC.

Only a few counts were recorded for this clone. The chain links TRBV5-1 to TRBJ2-3; the D is unclear. Germline V gene lookup returns CDR1 SGHRS and CDR2 YFSETQ. V lost 7 bases and J lost 0, with 9 bases in between. This CDR3 comprises 13 residues. The CDR3 sequence: CASGSGSTDTQYF. CDR3 DNA sequence: TGCGCCAGCGGTTCAGGAAGCACAGATACGCAGTATTTT.

Only one count was recorded for this clone. The J gene is TRBJ2-7, the V gene TRBV5-1, with 10 nucleotides matching TRBD2. Germline V gene data show CDR1 as SGHRS and CDR2 as YFSETQ. V lost 1 base, J lost 2 bases, and 6 bases stayed unmatched. The CDR3 contains 16 residues. This CDR3 is CASSLTLAGGAYEQYF. CDR3 bases: TGCGCCAGCAGCTTGACGTTAGCGGGAGGTGCCTACGAGCAGTACTTC.